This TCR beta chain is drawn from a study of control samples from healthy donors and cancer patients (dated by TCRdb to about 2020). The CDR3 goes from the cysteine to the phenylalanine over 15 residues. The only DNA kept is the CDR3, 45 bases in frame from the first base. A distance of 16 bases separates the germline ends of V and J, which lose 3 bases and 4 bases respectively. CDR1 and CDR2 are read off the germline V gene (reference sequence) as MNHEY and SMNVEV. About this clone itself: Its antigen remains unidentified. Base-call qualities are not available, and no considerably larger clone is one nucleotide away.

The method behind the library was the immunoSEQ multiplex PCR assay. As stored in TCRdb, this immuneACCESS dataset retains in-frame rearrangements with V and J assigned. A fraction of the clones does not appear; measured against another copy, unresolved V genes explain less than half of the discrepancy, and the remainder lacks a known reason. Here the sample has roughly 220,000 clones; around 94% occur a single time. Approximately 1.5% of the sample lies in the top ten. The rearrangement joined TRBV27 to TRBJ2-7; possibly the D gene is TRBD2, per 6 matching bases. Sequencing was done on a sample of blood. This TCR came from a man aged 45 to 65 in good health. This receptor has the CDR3 CASSLVKGRGYEQYF. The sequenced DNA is TGTGCCAGCAGTTTGGTGAAAGGACGGGGGTACGAGCAGTACTTC.